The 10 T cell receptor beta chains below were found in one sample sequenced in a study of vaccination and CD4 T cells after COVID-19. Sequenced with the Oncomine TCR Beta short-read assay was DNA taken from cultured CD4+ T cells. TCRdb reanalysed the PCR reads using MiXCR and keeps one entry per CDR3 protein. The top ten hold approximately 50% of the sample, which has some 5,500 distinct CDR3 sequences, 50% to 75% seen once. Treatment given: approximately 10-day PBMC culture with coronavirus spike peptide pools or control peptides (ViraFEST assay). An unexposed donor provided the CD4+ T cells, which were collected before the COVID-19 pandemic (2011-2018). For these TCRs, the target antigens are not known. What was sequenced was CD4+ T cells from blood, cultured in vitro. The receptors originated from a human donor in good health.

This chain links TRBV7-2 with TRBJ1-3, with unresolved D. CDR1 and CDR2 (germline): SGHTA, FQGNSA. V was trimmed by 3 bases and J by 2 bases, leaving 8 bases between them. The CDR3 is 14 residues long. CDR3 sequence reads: CASSFAHPGNTIYF. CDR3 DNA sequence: TGTGCCAGCAGCTTTGCCCACCCTGGAAACACCATATATTTT.

Here the CDR3 DNA reads TGTGCCAGCAGCTTAGCGAGGCGGGGCTCCTACAATGAGCAGTTCTTC. The encoded protein is CASSLARRGSYNEQFF. The chain recombines TRBV7-9 with TRBJ2-1, with TRBD2 as a possible D gene (6 bases). Trimming shortened V by 0 bases and J by 0 bases, and 9 bases separated the two germline ends. Germline V gives CDR1 SEHNR, CDR2 FQNEAQ (reference sequence). CDR3 length: 16 residues.

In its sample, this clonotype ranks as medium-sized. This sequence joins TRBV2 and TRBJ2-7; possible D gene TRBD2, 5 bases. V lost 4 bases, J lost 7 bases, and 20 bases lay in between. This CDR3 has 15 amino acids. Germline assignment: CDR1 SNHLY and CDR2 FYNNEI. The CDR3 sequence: CASSVAHGPSGEQYF. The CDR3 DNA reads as TGTGCCAGCAGTGTAGCCCACGGACCCTCGGGGGAGCAGTACTTC.

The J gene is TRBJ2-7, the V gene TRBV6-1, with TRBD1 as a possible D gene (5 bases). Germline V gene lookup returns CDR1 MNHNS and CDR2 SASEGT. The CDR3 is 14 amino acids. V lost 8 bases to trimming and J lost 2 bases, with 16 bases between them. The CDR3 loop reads CASSSRAHPYEQYF. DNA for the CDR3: TGTGCCAGCTCCAGCAGGGCCCACCCCTACGAGCAGTACTTC.

The CDR3 spells CASSRMGLSSPLHF. The CDR3 bases are TGTGCCAGCAGCCGAATGGGTCTCTCATCACCCCTCCACTTT. The J gene is TRBJ1-6, the V gene TRBV7-2; D gene uncertain. V was cut by 5 bases and J by 10 bases, with 15 bases left in between. CDR1 is SGHTA and CDR2 is FQGNSA in the germline V gene. This CDR3 comprises 14 residues.

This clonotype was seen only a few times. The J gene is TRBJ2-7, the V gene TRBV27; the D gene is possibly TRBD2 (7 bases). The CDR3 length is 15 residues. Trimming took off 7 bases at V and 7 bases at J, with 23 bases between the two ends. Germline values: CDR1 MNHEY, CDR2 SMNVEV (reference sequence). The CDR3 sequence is CASTAGGSARGEQYF. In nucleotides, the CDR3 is TGTGCCAGCACCGCCGGCGGGAGCGCGAGGGGGGAGCAGTACTTC.

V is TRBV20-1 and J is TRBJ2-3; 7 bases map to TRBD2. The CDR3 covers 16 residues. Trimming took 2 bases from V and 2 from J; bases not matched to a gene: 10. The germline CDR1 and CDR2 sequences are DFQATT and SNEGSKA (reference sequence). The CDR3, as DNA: TGCAGTGCTAGAATGGCGACTAGCCGATACACAGATACGCAGTATTTT. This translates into CSARMATSRYTDTQYF.

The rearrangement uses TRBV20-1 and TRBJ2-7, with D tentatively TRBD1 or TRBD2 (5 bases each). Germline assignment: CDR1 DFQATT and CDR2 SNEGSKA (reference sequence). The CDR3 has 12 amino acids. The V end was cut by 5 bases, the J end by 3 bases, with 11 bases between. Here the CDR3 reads CSAEGRLYEQYF. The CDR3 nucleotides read TGCAGTGCTGAGGGGAGACTCTACGAGCAGTACTTC.

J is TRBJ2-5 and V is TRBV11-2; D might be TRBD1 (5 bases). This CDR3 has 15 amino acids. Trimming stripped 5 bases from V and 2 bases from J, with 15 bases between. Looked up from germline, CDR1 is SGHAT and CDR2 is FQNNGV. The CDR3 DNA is TGTGCCAGCAGCCTTGAAGGTTCAGGGCAAGAGACCCAGTACTTC. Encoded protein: CASSLEGSGQETQYF.

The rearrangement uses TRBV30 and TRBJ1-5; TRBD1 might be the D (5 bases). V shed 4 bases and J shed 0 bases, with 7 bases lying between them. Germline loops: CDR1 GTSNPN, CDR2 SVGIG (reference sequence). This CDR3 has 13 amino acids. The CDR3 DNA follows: TGTGCCTGGAAGGGACCTAGCAATCAGCCCCAGCATTTT. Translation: CAWKGPSNQPQHF.